This paragraph covers one T cell receptor (beta chain) sequence. The antigen is not known. General study findings and limits: Larger-cohort validation covered only one TCR beta V-J rearrangement. Tumor-infiltrating Treg TCR alpha and beta sequences overlapped most with tumor naive CD4+ T cells, then blood naive. Tumor memory CD4+ T cell TCR gene usage clustered with blood and lymph node memory CD4+ cells and lymph node naive CD4+ cells.

After constant-region reverse-primer amplification, full-length variable regions underwent semi-nested PCR with Nested Universal Primer A. TCRdb re-derived calls from the 5' RACE reads in MiXCR, one entry per CDR3 protein. The sample has approximately 12,000 distinct CDR3 sequences, 45% to 50% seen once. The sequence derives from a female donor with breast cancer. Sequenced sample: tumor-infiltrating naive CD4+ T cells sorted from the breast tumor. Documented subset: naive CD4+ T cells, CD4+CD45RA+CD25-.

The CDR3 DNA reads TGTGCCAGCAGTATCGAGGCCAATCAGCCCCAGCATTTT. This translates into CASSIEANQPQHF. The chain uses TRBV6-4 and TRBJ1-5, with D hard to call. The length of the CDR3 is 13 residues. Trimming cost V 5 bases and J 3 bases, with 8 bases left between them. Germline CDR1 and CDR2: MRHNA and SNTAGT.